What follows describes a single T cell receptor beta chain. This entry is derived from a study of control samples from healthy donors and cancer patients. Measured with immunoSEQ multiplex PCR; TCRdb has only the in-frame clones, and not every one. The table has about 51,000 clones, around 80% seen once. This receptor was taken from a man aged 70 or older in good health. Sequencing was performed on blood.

This chain's CDR3 is CATSDLGTAFTDTQYF. CDR3 nucleotides: TGTGCCACCAGTGATTTAGGGACAGCGTTTACAGATACGCAGTATTTT. V usage is TRBV24-1 and J usage is TRBJ2-3, with 7 bases matching TRBD1. After removal of 1 base from V and 3 bases from J, the junction contained 6 bases not matched to a gene. Germline V lookup: CDR1 KGHDR, CDR2 SFDVKD. CDR3 length: 16 amino acids.